This T cell receptor beta chain was sequenced for a study of T cell changes during pregnancy in multiple sclerosis. TCRdb's table, derived via immunoSEQ multiplex PCR, lists solely in-frame clones and lacks some. Of about 42,000 clones listed, around 84% are singletons. This sample comprised CD4+ T cells from peripheral blood mononuclear cells, obtained before pregnancy. The sequence derives from a female donor with multiple sclerosis, enrolled in a pregnancy study.

CDR3 residues: CASSLVGTGFYGYTF. In DNA, the CDR3 is TGTGCCAGCAGCTTAGTCGGGACAGGGTTCTATGGCTACACCTTC. The chain is built from TRBV7-9 and TRBJ1-2, with 9 bases matching TRBD1. Germline V gives CDR1 SEHNR, CDR2 FQNEAQ (reference sequence). There are 15 residues in the CDR3. The junction had 4 bases not matched to a gene; V was cut back by 1 base and J by 4 bases. Complete variable domain (other parts from reference TRBV7-9 and TRBJ1-2): DTGVSQNPRHKITKRGQNVTFRCDPISEHNRLYWYRQTLGQGPEFLTYFQNEAQLEKSRLLSDRFSAERPKGSFSTLEIQRTEQGDSAMYLCASSLVGTGFYGYTFGSGTRLTVV.